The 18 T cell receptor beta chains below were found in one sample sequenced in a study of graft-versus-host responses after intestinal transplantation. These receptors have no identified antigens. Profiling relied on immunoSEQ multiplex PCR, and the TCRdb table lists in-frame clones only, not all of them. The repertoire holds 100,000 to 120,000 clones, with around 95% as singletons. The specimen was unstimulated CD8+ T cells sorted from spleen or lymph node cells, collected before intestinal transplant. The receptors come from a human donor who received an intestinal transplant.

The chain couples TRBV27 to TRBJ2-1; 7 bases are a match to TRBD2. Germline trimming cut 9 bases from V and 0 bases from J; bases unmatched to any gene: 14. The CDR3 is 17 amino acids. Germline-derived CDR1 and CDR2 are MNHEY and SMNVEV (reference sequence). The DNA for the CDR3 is TGTGCCAGTCGGAACCTAGCGGCCCAACTCTCCTACAATGAGCAGTTCTTC. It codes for CASRNLAAQLSYNEQFF.

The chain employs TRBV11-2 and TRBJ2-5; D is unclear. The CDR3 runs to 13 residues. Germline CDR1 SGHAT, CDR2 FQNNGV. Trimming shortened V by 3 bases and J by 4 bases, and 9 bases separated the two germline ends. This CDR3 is CASSFRASETQYF. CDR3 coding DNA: TGTGCCAGCAGCTTTAGGGCCTCAGAGACCCAGTACTTC.

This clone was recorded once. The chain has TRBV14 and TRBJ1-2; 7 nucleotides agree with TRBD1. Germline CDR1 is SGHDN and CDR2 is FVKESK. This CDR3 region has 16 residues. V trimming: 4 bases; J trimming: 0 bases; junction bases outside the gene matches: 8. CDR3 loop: CASSPLEDRANYGYTF. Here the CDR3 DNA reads TGTGCCAGCAGCCCCCTCGAAGACAGGGCTAACTATGGCTACACCTTC. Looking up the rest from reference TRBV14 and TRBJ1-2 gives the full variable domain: EAGVTQFPSHSVIEKGQTVTLRCDPISGHDNLYWYRRVMGKEIKFLLHFVKESKQDESGMPNNRFLAERTGGTYSTLKVQPAELEDSGVYFCASSPLEDRANYGYTFGSGTRLTVV.

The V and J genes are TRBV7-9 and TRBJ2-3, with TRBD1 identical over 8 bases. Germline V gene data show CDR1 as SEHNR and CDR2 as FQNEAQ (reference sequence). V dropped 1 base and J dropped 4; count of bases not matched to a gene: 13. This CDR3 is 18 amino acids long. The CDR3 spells CASSLVGVTGGSSDTQYF. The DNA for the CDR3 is TGTGCCAGCAGCTTAGTGGGAGTAACAGGGGGTAGTTCAGATACGCAGTATTTT.

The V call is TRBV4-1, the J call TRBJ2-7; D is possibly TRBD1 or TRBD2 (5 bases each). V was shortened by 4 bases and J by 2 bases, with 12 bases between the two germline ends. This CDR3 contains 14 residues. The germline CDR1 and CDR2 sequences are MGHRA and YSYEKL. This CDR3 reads CASSLSGTTYEQYF. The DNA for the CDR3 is TGCGCCAGCAGCCTATCCGGGACCACCTACGAGCAGTACTTC.

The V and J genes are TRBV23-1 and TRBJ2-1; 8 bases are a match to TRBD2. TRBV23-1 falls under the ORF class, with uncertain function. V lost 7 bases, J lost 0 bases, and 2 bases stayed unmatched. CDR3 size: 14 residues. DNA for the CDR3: TGCGCCAGCAAGAGCGGGAGCTCCTACAATGAGCAGTTCTTC. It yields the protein CASKSGSSYNEQFF.

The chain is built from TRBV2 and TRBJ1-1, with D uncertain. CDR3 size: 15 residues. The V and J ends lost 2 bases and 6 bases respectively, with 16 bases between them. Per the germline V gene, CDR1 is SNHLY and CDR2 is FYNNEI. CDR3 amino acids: CASSETTFGRAEAFF. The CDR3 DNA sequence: TGTGCCAGCAGTGAAACTACGTTCGGCCGGGCTGAAGCTTTCTTT. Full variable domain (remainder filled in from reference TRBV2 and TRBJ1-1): EPEVTQTPSHQVTQMGQEVILRCVPISNHLYFYWYRQILGQKVEFLVSFYNNEISEKSEIFDDQFSVERPDGSNFTLKIRSTKLEDSAMYFCASSETTFGRAEAFFGQGTRLTVV.

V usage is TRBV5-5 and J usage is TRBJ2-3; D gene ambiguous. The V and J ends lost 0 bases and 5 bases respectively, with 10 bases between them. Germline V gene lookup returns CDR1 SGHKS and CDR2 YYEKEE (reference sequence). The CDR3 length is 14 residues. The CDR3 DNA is TGTGCCAGCAGCTTGGGTCGGGTGGTAGATACGCAGTATTTT. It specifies CASSLGRVVDTQYF.

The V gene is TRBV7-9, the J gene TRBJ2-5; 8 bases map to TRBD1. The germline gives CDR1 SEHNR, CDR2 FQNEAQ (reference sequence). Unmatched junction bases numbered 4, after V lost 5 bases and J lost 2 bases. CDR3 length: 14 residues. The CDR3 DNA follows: TGTGCCAGCAGCCTTGGGACAGGACAAGAGACCCAGTACTTC. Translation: CASSLGTGQETQYF.

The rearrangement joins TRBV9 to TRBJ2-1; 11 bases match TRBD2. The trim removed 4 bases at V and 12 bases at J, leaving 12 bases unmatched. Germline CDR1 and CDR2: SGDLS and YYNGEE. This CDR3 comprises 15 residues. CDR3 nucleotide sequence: TGTGCCAGCAGCTCGGGACTAGCGGCCCTTGGGGTGCAGTTCTTC. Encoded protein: CASSSGLAALGVQFF.

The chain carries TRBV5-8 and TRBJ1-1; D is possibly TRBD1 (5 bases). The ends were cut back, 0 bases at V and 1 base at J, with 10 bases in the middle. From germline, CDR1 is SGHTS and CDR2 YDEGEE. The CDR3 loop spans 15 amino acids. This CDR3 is CASSLAGGGNTEAFF. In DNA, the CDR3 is TGTGCCAGCAGCTTGGCCGGGGGGGGGAACACTGAAGCTTTCTTT.

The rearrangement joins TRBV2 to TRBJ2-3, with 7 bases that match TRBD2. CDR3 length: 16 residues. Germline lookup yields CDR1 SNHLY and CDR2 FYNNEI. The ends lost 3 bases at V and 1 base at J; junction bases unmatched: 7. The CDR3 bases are TGTGCCAGCAGTGACACGACTAGCCGACGCACAGATACGCAGTATTTT. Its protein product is CASSDTTSRRTDTQYF.

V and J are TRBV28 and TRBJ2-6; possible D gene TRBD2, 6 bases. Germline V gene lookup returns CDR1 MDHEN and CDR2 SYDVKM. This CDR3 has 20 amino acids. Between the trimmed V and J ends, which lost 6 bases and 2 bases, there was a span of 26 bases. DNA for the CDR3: TGTGCCAGCAGCCCGGGGGACGAAACCCGACGAGGCCCTGGGGCCAACGTCCTGACTTTC. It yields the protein CASSPGDETRRGPGANVLTF.

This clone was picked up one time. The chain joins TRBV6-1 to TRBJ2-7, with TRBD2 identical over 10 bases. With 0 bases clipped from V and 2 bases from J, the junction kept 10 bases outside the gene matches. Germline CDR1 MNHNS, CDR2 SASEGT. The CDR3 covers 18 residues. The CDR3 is CASSEALRLAGAPYEQYF. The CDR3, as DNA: TGTGCCAGCAGTGAAGCGCTTCGGCTAGCGGGAGCCCCCTACGAGCAGTACTTC.

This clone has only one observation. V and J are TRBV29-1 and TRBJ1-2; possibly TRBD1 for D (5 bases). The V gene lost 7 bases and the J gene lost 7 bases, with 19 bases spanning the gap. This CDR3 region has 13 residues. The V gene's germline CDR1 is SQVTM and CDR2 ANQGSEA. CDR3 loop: CSAQAMAIGGYTF. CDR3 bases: TGCAGCGCACAGGCCATGGCGATTGGTGGCTACACCTTC.

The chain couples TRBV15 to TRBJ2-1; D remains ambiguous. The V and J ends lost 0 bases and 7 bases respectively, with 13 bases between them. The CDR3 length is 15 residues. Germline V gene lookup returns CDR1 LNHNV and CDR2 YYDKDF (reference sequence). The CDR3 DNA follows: TGTGCCACCAGCAGAGAAGGTGCCCATGGGAATGAGCAGTTCTTC. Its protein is CATSREGAHGNEQFF.

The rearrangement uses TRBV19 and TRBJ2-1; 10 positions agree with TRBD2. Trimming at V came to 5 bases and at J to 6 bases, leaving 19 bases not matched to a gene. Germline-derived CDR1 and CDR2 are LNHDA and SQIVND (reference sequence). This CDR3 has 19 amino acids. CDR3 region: CASSVLTSVSGRAINEQFF. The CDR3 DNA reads TGTGCCAGTAGTGTCCTTACGTCCGTAAGCGGGAGGGCCATCAATGAGCAGTTCTTC.

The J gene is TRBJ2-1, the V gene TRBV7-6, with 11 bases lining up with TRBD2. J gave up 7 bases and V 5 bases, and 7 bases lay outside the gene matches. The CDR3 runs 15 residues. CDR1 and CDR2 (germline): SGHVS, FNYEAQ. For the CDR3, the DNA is TGTGCCAGCAGCCCGGCTAGCGGGAGGTTTAATGAGCAGTTCTTC. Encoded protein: CASSPASGRFNEQFF.